The 3 T cell receptor beta chains given below trace back to one sample, sequenced in a study of blood T cell repertoires in COVID-19. TCRdb keeps only in-frame clones here, not all; method: immunoSEQ multiplex PCR. The data hold about 260,000 clones, with roughly four fifths observed a single time. Sequencing input: peripheral blood. All receptors come from a woman aged 50 to 60 who had recovered from COVID-19.

This chain uses TRBV28 with TRBJ1-2; D possibly corresponds to TRBD1 (5 bases). The V gene's germline CDR1 is MDHEN and CDR2 SYDVKM. Trimming pared 3 bases from V and 4 bases from J, leaving 15 bases between. The CDR3 length is 15 residues. CDR3 sequence reads: CASSLSDSEPYGYTF. The DNA for the CDR3 is TGTGCCAGCAGTTTGAGCGACAGCGAGCCCTATGGCTACACCTTC.

V and J are TRBV27 and TRBJ2-2, with 7 bases fitting TRBD2. The length of the CDR3 is 16 residues. Germline V lookup: CDR1 MNHEY, CDR2 SMNVEV (reference sequence). Trimming took 7 bases from V and 4 from J; bases not matched to a gene: 12. CDR3 loop: CASKLALARGTGELFF. The CDR3 nucleotides are TGTGCCAGCAAGTTGGCACTAGCGAGGGGCACCGGGGAGCTGTTTTTT.

The genes are TRBV3-1 (or the pseudogene TRBV3-2) and TRBJ2-7; 7 bases align to TRBD1. CDR1 and CDR2 (germline): LGHDT, YNNKEL (reference sequence). The J segment lost 5 bases and the V segment lost 5 bases, leaving 9 bases of the junction unmatched. The CDR3 has 14 amino acids. The CDR3 spells CASSGVQGSNEQYF. CDR3 bases: TGTGCCAGCAGCGGCGTACAGGGGAGCAACGAGCAGTACTTC.